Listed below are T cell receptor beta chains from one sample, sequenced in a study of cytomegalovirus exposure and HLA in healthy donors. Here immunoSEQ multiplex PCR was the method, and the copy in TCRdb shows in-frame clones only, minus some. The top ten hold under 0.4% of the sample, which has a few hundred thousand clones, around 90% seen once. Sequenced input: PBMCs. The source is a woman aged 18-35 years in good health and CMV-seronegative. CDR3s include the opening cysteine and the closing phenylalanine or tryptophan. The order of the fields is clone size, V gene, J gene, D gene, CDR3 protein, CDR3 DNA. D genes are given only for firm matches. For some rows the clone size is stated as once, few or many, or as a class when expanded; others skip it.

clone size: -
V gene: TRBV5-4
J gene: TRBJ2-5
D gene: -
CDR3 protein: CASSLDLASQETQYF
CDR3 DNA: TGTGCCAGCAGCTTGGACCTAGCCTCCCAAGAGACCCAGTACTTC

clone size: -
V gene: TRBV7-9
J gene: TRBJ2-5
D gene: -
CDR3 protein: CASSLPGSETQYF
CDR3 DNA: TGTGCCAGCAGCTTACCAGGGTCAGAGACCCAGTACTTC

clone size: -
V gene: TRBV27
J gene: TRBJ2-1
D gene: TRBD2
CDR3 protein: CATIAGDQYNEQFF
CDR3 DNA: TGTGCCACAATAGCGGGGGATCAATACAATGAGCAGTTCTTC

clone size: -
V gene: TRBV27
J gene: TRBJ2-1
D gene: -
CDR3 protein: CASSFYNEQFF
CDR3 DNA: TGTGCCAGCAGTTTTTATAATGAGCAGTTCTTC

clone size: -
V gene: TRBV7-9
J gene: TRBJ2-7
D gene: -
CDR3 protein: CASSLGVRTPYEQYF
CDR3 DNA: TGTGCCAGCAGCTTAGGTGTCCGAACTCCCTACGAGCAGTACTTC

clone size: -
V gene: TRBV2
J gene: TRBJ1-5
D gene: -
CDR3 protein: CASSETLPDQPQHF
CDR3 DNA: TGTGCCAGCAGTGAAACTCTACCCGATCAGCCCCAGCATTTT

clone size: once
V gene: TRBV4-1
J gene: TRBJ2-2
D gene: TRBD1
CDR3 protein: CASRQGQGAGNTGELFF
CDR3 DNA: TGCGCCAGCAGACAAGGACAGGGGGCGGGGAACACCGGGGAGCTGTTTTTT

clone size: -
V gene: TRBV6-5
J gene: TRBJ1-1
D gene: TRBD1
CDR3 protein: CASIPDRGSEAFF
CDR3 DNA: TGTGCCAGCATTCCGGACAGGGGGTCTGAAGCTTTCTTT

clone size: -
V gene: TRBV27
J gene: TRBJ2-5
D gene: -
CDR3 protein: CASSPDSGRRETQYF
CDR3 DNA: TGTGCCAGCAGTCCTGACTCGGGCAGGAGGGAGACCCAGTACTTC

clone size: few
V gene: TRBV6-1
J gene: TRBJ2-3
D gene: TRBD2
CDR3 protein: CASSEASGGVTDTQYF
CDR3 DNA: TGTGCCAGCAGTGAAGCATCGGGGGGGGTCACAGATACGCAGTATTTT

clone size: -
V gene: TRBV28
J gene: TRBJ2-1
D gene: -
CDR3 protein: CASSLEQSLGATWRGPHKYNEQFF
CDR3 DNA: TGTGCCAGCAGTTTGGAACAAAGTTTGGGGGCTACGTGGCGGGGGCCCCACAAATACAATGAGCAGTTCTTC

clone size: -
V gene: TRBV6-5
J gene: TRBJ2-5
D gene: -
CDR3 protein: CASSLTTSGETQYF
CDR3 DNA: TGTGCCAGCAGTCTCACGACTAGTGGAGAGACCCAGTACTTC

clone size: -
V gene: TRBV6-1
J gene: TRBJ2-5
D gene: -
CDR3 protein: CASSELGSSVWQETQYF
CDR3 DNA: TGTGCCAGCAGTGAGCTCGGGTCGTCCGTGTGGCAAGAGACCCAGTACTTC

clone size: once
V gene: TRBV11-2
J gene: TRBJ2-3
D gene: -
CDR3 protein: CASSFSSPDTQYF
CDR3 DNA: TGTGCCAGCAGCTTTAGCAGCCCAGATACGCAGTATTTT

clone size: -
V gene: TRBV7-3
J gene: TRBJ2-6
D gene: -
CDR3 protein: CASSFPSSGANVLTF
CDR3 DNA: TGTGCCAGCAGCTTTCCCTCCTCTGGGGCCAACGTCCTGACTTTC

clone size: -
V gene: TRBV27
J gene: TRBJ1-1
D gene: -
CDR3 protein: CASSFGSMNTEAFF
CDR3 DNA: TGTGCCAGCAGTTTTGGTAGCATGAACACTGAAGCTTTCTTT

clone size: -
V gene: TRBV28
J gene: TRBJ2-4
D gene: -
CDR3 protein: CASSLAALAKNIQYF
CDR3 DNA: TGTGCCAGCAGTTTGGCGGCTTTAGCCAAAAACATTCAGTACTTC